The entry that follows covers one TCR beta chain sequence. The antigen remains undetermined. The data belong to a study of CD8 T cells in ankylosing spondylitis. Study results and caveats: Apparently characteristic of ankylosing spondylitis blood was a TCR beta motif (about 8 highly homologous variants). Matched ankylosing spondylitis synovial fluid reportedly contained a significantly enriched population of disease-linked clones. Certain motif variants had earlier been reported in reactive arthritis synovial fluid and blood.

Each TCR beta library was made by quantitative 5'-RACE that incorporated molecular barcodes. TCRdb fed the 5' RACE reads into MiXCR, producing one record per CDR3 protein. The data show 670,000 or so distinct CDR3 sequences, with about 20% seen just once and around 20% held by the top ten. The V gene's germline CDR1 is SGHVT and CDR2 SQSDAQ. The trim removed 7 bases at V and 9 bases at J, leaving 8 bases unmatched. This CDR3 has 12 amino acids. The sequenced sample was blood, either unsorted or a sorted T cell fraction (not recorded which). V gene TRBV7-4 combines with J gene TRBJ2-7; 8 bases are shared with TRBD2. The clonotype was recovered from a male donor with ankylosing spondylitis. The CDR3: CASTPVSGGQYF. The CDR3 DNA follows: TGTGCCAGCACCCCAGTCAGCGGGGGGCAGTACTTC.